What follows describes a single TCR beta chain. Only in-frame clones appear in the TCRdb table, and some are missing; sequencing was by immunoSEQ multiplex PCR. The sample records 210,000 or so clones, 70% to 90% being singletons. The data are from a study of blood T cell repertoires in COVID-19. Overall study context: T cells, B-cell-depleted T cells, or PBMCs provided the cDNA or gDNA that served as material.

Cohort placement rested on clinical history that participants reported themselves. The CDR3 contains 14 residues. CDR1 and CDR2 (germline): KGHSH, LQKENI. Between the trimmed V and J ends, which lost 3 bases and 2 bases, there was a span of 10 bases. Sequencing used PBMCs or T cells enriched from blood (not recorded which). The chain is built from TRBV18 and TRBJ1-1; D is possibly TRBD1 (5 bases). The sequence came from a woman between 45 and 65 years old in a cohort exposed to, infected with or recovered from COVID-19 (not recorded which). The CDR3 loop is CASSPNQGNTEAFF. The CDR3 nucleotides are TGTGCCAGCTCACCGAATCAGGGAAACACTGAAGCTTTCTTT.